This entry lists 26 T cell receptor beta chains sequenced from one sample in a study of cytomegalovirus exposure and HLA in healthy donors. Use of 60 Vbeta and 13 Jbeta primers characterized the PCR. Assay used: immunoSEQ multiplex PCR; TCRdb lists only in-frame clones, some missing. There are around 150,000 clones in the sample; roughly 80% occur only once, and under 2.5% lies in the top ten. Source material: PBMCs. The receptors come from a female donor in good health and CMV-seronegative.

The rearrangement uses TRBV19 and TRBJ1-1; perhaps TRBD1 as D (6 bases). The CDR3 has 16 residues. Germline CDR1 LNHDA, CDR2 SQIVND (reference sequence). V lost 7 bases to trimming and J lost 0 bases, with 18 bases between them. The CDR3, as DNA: TGTGCCAGTAAAACAGGGAGGGATAGGTTGAACACTGAAGCTTTCTTT. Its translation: CASKTGRDRLNTEAFF.

CDR3 in DNA: TGCGCCAGCAGCTTGGCTGGCGGTGAAAACATTCAGTACTTC. Its translation: CASSLAGGENIQYF. The J gene is TRBJ2-4, the V gene TRBV5-1; D is unclear. This CDR3 region has 14 residues. Germline values: CDR1 SGHRS, CDR2 YFSETQ. V gave up 0 bases and J gave up 5 bases, with 9 bases separating them.

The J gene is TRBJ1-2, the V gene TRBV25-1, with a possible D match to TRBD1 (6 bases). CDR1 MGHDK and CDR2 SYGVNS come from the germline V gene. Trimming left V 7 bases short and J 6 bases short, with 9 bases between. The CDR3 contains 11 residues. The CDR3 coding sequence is TGTGCCAGCAAAGGGGGAGATGGCTACACCTTC. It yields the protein CASKGGDGYTF.

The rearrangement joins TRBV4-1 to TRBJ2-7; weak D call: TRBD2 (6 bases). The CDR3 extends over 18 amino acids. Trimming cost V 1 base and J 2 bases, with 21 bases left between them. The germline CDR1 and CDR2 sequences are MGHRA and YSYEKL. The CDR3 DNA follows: TGCGCCAGCAGCCAAGCTATTACGGCACTAGCTACGCCCTACGAGCAGTACTTC. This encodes CASSQAITALATPYEQYF.

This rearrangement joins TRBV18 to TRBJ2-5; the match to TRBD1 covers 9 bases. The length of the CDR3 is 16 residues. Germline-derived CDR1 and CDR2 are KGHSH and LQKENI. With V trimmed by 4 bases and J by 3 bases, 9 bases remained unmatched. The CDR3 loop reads CASSRERTGAEETQYF. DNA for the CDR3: TGTGCCAGCTCACGCGAGAGGACAGGGGCGGAAGAGACCCAGTACTTC.

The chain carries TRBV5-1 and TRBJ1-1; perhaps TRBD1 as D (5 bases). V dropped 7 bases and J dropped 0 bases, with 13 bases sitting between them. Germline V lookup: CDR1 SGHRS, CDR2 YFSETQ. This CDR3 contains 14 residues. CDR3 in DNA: TGCGCCAGCGGTCAGGGTGCGTTGAACACTGAAGCTTTCTTT. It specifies CASGQGALNTEAFF.

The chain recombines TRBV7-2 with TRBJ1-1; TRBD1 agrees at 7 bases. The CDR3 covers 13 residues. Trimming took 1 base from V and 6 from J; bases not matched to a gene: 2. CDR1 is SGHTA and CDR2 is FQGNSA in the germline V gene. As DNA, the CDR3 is TGTGCCAGCAGCTTAGGTACAGGGGCTGAAGCTTTCTTT. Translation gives CASSLGTGAEAFF.

CDR3 nucleotide sequence: TGTGCCAGCAGCCGAACACCCGAATCTAATTCACCCCTCCACTTT. This translates into CASSRTPESNSPLHF. This rearrangement joins TRBV13 to TRBJ1-6; D remains ambiguous. Germline loops: CDR1 PRHDT, CDR2 FYEKMQ (reference sequence). V was trimmed by 5 bases and J by 6 bases, leaving 14 bases between them. The CDR3 has 15 amino acids.

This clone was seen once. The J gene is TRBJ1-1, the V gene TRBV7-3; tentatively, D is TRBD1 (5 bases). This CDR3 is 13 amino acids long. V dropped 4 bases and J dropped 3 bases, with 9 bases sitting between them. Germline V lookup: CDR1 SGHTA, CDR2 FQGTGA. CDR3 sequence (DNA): TGTGCCAGCAGCTCAGGGTTACACACTGAAGCTTTCTTT. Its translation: CASSSGLHTEAFF.

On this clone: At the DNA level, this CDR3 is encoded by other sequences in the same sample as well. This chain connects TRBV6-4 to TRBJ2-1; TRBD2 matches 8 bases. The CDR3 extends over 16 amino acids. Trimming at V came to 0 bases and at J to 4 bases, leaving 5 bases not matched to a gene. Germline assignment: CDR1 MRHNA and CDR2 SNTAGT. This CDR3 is CASSDSGRGGYNEQFF. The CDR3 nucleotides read TGTGCCAGCAGTGACTCGGGTCGGGGGGGATACAATGAGCAGTTCTTC.

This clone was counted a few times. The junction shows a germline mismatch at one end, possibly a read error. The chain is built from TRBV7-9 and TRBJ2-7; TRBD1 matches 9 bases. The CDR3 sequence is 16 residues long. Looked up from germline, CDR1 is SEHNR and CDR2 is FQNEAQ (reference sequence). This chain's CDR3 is CSSSPSRDRAPYEQYF. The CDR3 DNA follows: TGTTCCAGCAGCCCAAGCCGGGACAGGGCCCCTTACGAGCAGTACTTC.

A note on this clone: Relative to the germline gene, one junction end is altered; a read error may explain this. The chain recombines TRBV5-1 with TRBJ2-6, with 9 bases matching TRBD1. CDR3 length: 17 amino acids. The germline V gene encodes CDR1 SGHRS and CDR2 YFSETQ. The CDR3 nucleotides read TGCGCCAGCAGCTTCGACAGGGGGACGACTGGGGCCAACGCCCTGACTTTC. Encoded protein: CASSFDRGTTGANALTF.

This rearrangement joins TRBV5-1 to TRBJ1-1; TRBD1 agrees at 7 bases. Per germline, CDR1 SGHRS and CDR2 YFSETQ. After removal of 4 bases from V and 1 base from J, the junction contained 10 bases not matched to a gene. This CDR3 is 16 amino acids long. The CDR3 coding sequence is TGCGCCAGCAGCCTACACACAGGGGCGACGAACACTGAAGCTTTCTTT. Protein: CASSLHTGATNTEAFF.

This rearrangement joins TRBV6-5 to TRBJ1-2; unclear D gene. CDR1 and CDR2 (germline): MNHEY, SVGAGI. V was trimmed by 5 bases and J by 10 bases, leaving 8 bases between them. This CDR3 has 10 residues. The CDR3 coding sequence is TGTGCCAGCAGTCCTAGCCCCTACACCTTC. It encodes CASSPSPYTF.

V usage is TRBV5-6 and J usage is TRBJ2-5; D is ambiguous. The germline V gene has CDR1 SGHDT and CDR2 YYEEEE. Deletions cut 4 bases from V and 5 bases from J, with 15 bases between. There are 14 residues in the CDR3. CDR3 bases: TGTGCCAGCAGCCGAAGTTGGGCCCAGGAGACCCAGTACTTC. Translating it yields CASSRSWAQETQYF.

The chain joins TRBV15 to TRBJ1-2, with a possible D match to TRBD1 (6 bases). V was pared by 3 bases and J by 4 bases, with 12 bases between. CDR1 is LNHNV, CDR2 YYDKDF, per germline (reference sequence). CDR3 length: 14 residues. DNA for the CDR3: TGTGCCACCAGCAGGGCGGACAGAGGCTATGGCTACACCTTC. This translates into CATSRADRGYGYTF.

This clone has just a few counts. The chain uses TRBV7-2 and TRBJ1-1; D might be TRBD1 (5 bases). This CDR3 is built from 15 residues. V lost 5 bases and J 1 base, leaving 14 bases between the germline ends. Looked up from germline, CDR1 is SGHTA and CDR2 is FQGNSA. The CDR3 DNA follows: TGTGCCAGCAGCGGACGGGGGATCCAGAACACTGAAGCTTTCTTT. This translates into CASSGRGIQNTEAFF.

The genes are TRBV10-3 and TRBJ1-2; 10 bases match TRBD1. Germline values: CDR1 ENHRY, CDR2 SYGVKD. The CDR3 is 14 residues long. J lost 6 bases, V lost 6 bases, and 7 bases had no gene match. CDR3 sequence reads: CAISLDRGVNGYTF. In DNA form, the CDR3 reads TGTGCCATCAGCCTGGACAGGGGGGTGAATGGCTACACCTTC.

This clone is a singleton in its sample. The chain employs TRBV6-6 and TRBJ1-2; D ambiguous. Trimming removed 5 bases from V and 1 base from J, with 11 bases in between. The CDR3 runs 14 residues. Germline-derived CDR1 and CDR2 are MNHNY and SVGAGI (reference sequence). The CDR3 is CASSTPLGNYGYTF. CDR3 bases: TGTGCCAGCAGTACTCCACTCGGTAACTATGGCTACACCTTC.

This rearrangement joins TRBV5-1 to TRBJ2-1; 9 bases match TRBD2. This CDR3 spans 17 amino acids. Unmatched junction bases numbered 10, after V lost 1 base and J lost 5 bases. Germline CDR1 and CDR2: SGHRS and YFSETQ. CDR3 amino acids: CASSLRLAGDGDNEQFF. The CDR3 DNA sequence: TGCGCCAGCAGCTTGCGCTTAGCGGGAGATGGTGACAATGAGCAGTTCTTC.

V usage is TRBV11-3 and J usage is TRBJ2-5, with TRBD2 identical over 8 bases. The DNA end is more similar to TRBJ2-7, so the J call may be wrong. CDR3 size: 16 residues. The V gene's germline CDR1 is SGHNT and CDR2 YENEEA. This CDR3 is CASSSGPSGSSYEQYF. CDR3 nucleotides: TGTGCCAGCAGCTCAGGGCCGAGCGGGAGCTCCTACGAGCAGTACTTC.

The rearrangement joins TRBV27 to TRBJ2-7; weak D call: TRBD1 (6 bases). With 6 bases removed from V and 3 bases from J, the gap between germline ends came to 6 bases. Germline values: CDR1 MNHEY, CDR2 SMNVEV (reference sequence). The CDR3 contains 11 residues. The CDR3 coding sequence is TGTGCCAGCAGGGACAGCTACGAGCAGTACTTC. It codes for CASRDSYEQYF.

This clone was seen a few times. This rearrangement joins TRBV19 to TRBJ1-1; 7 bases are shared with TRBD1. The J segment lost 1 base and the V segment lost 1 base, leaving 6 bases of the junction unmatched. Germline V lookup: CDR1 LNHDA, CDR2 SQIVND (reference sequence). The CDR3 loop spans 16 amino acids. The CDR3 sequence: CASSIGRTGKNTEAFF. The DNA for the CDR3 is TGTGCCAGTAGTATAGGTCGGACAGGAAAGAACACTGAAGCTTTCTTT.

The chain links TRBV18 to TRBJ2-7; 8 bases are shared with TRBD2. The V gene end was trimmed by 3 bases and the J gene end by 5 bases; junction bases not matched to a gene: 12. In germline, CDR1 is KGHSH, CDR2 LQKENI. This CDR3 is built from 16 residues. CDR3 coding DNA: TGTGCCAGCTCACCGCCTCGTTTTAGCGGGGCCGACGAGCAGTACTTC. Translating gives CASSPPRFSGADEQYF.

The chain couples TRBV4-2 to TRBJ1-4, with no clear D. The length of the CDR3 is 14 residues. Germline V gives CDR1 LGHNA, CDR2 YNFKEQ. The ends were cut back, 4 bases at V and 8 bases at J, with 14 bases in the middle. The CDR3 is CASSLSNAEEKLFF. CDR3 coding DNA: TGTGCCAGCAGCCTCTCAAACGCGGAGGAAAAACTGTTTTTT.

In nucleotides, the CDR3 is TGTGCCAGCAGTTTCGCAGGGATAGCTTTCTTT. This codes for CASSFAGIAFF. This chain connects TRBV13 to TRBJ1-1; possibly TRBD1 for D (5 bases). The ends were cut back, 6 bases at V and 10 bases at J, with 12 bases in the middle. The CDR3 length is 11 residues. Germline lookup yields CDR1 PRHDT and CDR2 FYEKMQ (reference sequence).